The sample holds a few counts of the clone carrying this T cell receptor (beta chain). This specimen belongs to a study of blood T cell repertoires in COVID-19. The CDR3 has 17 amino acids. Germline V gene sequence: CDR1 MNHEY, CDR2 SMNVEV (reference sequence). Trimming removed 4 bases from V and 0 bases from J, with 18 bases in between. Produced via immunoSEQ multiplex PCR; TCRdb's table is partial and in-frame only. The table has 350,000 to 450,000 clones, roughly nine tenths seen once. This sequence was found in a woman between 35 and 50 years old who had been exposed to COVID-19. The sample consisted of PBMCs or T cells enriched from blood (not recorded which). The J gene is TRBJ1-1, the V gene TRBV27, with D maybe TRBD1 (5 bases). The CDR3 sequence is CASSSPRGGAMNTEAFF. The CDR3 DNA reads TGTGCCAGCAGTTCCCCTCGGGGGGGAGCTATGAACACTGAAGCTTTCTTT.